What follows is one T cell receptor (beta chain) and its context. Its antigen is unknown. This entry comes from a study of T cell responses to AZD1222 COVID-19 vaccine. Across the study: Second doses were pooled across both intervals (about 4 or about 12 weeks). Whole-study findings and limits: Only a handful of AZD1222 recipients, more than 5 in all, had baseline seropositivity. Clonal diversity was possibly underestimated, and the donors were mostly white British, with more females.

TCRdb's table, derived via immunoSEQ multiplex PCR, lists solely in-frame clones and lacks some. This sample has some 83,000 clones, with 86% found just once. The germline V gene encodes CDR1 SGHVS and CDR2 FQNEAQ. V was cut by 1 base and J by 2 bases, with 14 bases left in between. The CDR3 totals 16 residues. The source of this sequence is an adult in good health. This chain joins TRBV7-8 and TRBJ1-1, with D maybe TRBD1 (6 bases). The sample was peripheral blood, taken on day 0 of AZD1222 vaccination. The CDR3 DNA reads as TGTGCCAGCAGCTTAGAACGGGGGGCAGGTAACACTGAAGCTTTCTTT. Translating gives CASSLERGAGNTEAFF.